This TCR beta chain was captured in a study of blood T cells in healthy people across ages. V lost 3 bases to trimming and J lost 10 bases; unmatched junction nucleotides: 10. This CDR3 spans 14 amino acids. Germline CDR1 is DFQATT and CDR2 is SNEGSKA (reference sequence). Only a few counts were recorded for this clonotype. Next came a second PCR, run for about 7 to 11 cycles, which used a sample-barcoded 5' primer along with a J-beta primer mix. Template switching added a 12-random-nucleotide identifier to every cDNA molecule. One entry per CDR3 protein, called by TCRdb with MiXCR from the 5' RACE reads. Of roughly 1,300,000 distinct CDR3 sequences in the sample, 59% were seen once.

Sequenced material: blood. This rearrangement joins TRBV20-1 to TRBJ2-3; 10 nucleotides line up with TRBD2. This receptor was identified in a man aged 18 to 30 in good health. CDR3 region: CSASRAGGRIAQYF. CDR3 in DNA: TGCAGTGCTAGTCGAGCGGGAGGGCGTATTGCGCAGTATTTT.